The present TCR beta chain was sequenced within a study of blood T cells in healthy people across ages. Study-wide results and caveats: Across the age range, TCR beta diversity per million T cells fell in a roughly linear way.

With a J-beta primer mix and a sample-barcoded 5' primer, a second PCR ran roughly 6 to 11 cycles. TCRdb re-analysed the 5' RACE reads in MiXCR, keeping a single row per CDR3 protein. The sample has 1,500,000 or so distinct CDR3 sequences; 59% are singletons. Looked up from germline, CDR1 is SGHTA and CDR2 is FQGNSA. The CDR3 sequence is 16 residues long. As concerns this clonotype: The antigen remains unidentified. The junction departs from the called germline gene at one end, perhaps through a read error.

The clonotype originates from a man aged 18-30 years in good health. The rearrangement joins TRBV7-2 to TRBJ2-3; TRBD2 agrees at 11 bases. Source material: blood. CDR3 in DNA: TGTGCCGGCAGCTCATTAGCGGGAGGGGTTGAAGATACGCAGTATTTT. It yields the protein CAGSSLAGGVEDTQYF. The full variable domain, completed using reference TRBV7-2 and TRBJ2-3, is GAGVSQSPSNKVTEKGKDVELRCDPISGHTALYWYRQSLGQGLEFLIYFQGNSAPDKSGLPSDRFSAERTGGSVSTLTIQRTQQEDSAVYLCAGSSLAGGVEDTQYFGPGTRLTVL.